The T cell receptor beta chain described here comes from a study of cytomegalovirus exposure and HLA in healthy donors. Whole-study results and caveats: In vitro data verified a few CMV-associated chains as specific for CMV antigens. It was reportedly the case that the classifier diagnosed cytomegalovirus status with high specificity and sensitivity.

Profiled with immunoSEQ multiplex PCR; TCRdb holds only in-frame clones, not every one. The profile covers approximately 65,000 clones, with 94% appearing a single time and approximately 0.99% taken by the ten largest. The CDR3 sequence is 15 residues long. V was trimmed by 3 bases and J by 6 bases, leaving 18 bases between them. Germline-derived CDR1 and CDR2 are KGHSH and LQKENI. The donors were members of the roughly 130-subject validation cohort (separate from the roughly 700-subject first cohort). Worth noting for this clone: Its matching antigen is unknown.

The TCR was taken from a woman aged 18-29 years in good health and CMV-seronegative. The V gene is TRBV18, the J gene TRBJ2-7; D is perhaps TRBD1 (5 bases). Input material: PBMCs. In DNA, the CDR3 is TGTGCCAGCTCACCTCGCTTAACAGGACGCCTCGAGCAGTACTTC. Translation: CASSPRLTGRLEQYF.